Sequencing of this T cell receptor beta chain was carried out in a study of blood T cell repertoires in COVID-19. This clone was counted a few times. V was clipped by 10 bases and J by 7 bases, with 19 bases between them. The CDR3 has 14 amino acids. Germline values: CDR1 KGHSH, CDR2 LQKENI. Sequenced by immunoSEQ multiplex PCR; TCRdb stores in-frame clones only, minus some. The repertoire consists of some 240,000 clones, with around 84% occurring once and the leading ten covering approximately 4.3%. This clonotype was sampled from a man aged 25-45 years with acute COVID-19. Sequencing was carried out using PBMCs or T cells enriched from blood (not recorded which). The chain is built from TRBV18 and TRBJ2-2, with D unresolved. CDR3 in DNA: TGTGCCACCTCGGAGCTAGAGCGTGGCGGGGAGCTGTTTTTT. It encodes CATSELERGGELFF. The full variable domain, its missing parts supplied by reference TRBV18 and TRBJ2-2, is NAGVMQNPRHLVRRRGQEARLRCSPMKGHSHVYWYRQLPEEGLKFMVYLQKENIIDESGMPKERFSAEFPKEGPSILRIQQVVRGDSAAYFCATSELERGGELFFGEGSRLTVL.